This is a list of T cell receptor beta chains from one sample in a study of CD8 T cells in Susac syndrome. TCRdb passed the immunoSEQ multiplex PCR reads through MiXCR, listing each CDR3 protein once. The sample has about 200,000 distinct CDR3 sequences, 90% to 95% seen once; the top ten hold about 0.09%. The sequencing sample was made of CD4+ T cells from PBMCs. The receptors derive from a human donor with multiple sclerosis. Both conserved end residues are part of each CDR3. D genes are given only for firm matches. Some rows have no size entry. The others give once, few or many, or a class for an expanded clone.

TGTGCCAGCAGTCACAGGGGTCACACCATATATTTT,CASSHRGHTIYF,TRBJ1-3,.,TRBV12-3/TRBV12-4,TRBD1
TGTGCCAGCAGCCCGCAGGTTGACTATGGCTACACCTTC,CASSPQVDYGYTF,TRBJ1-2,.,TRBV11-2,.
TGTGCCTGGAGCCCTCCCGTGGGACGGGGCGACTACGAGCAGTACTTC,CAWSPPVGRGDYEQYF,TRBJ2-7,.,TRBV30,.
TGTGCCAGCAGTTCAAGGGAGTATACCTACGAGCAGTACTTC,CASSSREYTYEQYF,TRBJ2-7,.,TRBV2,.
TGTGCCAGCAGCTTAGGGCGCTCCTTCTGGGGGGAGCTGTTTTTT,CASSLGRSFWGELFF,TRBJ2-2,few,TRBV7-2,.
TGTGCCAGCCAGACAGGCACCATGAACACTGAAGCTTTCTTT,CASQTGTMNTEAFF,TRBJ1-1,.,TRBV2,.
TGTGCCAGCAGTTTTGCCGCCAGGACCTATGGCTACACCTTC,CASSFAARTYGYTF,TRBJ1-2,.,TRBV12-3/TRBV12-4,.
TGTGCCAGCAGTCTCGAGCGGTACGGGTCACCCCTCCACTTT,CASSLERYGSPLHF,TRBJ1-6,.,TRBV11-2,.
TGTGCCAGCAGTTTATTGGGTTCACCCCTCCACTTT,CASSLLGSPLHF,TRBJ1-6,few,TRBV27,.
TGTGCCAGCAGCGTTGTAGGGTCGGGTGAGACCCAGTACTTC,CASSVVGSGETQYF,TRBJ2-5,.,TRBV9,.
TGCAGTGCTAGAGATTGGAAAACAGCGGGTCCCTACGAGCAGTACTTC,CSARDWKTAGPYEQYF,TRBJ2-7,once,TRBV20-1,.
TGTGCCAGCAGCCTTCAGGGGGTTACGGCCTACGAGCAGTACTTC,CASSLQGVTAYEQYF,TRBJ2-7,.,TRBV14,TRBD1
TGCGCCAGCAGCCAAATTTTCACGACCACAGGGGGCTCGAACACTGAAGCTTTCTTT,CASSQIFTTTGGSNTEAFF,TRBJ1-1,.,TRBV4-1,TRBD1